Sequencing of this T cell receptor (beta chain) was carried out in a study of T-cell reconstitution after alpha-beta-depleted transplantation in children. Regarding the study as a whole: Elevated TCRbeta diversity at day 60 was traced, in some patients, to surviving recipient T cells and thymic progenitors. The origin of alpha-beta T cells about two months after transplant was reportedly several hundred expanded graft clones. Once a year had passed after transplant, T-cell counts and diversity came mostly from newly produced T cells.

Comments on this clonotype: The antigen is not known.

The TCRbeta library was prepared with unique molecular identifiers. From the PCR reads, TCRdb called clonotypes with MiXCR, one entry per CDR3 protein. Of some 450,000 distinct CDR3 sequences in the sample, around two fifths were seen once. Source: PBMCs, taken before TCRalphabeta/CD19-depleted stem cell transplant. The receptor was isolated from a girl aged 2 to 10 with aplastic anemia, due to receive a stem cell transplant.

The CDR3 coding sequence is TGTGCCAGCAGCTTGGACGGGACTAGCGGGGGGTCAGATACGCAGTATTTT. It translates to CASSLDGTSGGSDTQYF. This sequence joins TRBV5-6 and TRBJ2-3, with 15 bases identical to TRBD2. V lost 0 bases to trimming and J lost 4 bases; unmatched junction nucleotides: 3. Germline V gives CDR1 SGHDT, CDR2 YYEEEE. This CDR3 has 17 residues.